The 5 T cell receptor beta chains presented below share a single source sample, sequenced in a study of T-cell reconstitution after alpha-beta-depleted transplantation in children. Unique molecular identifiers were used in preparing the TCRbeta library. TCRdb used MiXCR to reprocess the PCR reads, holding one entry per CDR3 protein. There are some 600,000 distinct CDR3 sequences in the sample; roughly 17% occur only once, and about 1.1% lies in the top ten. Here the sequenced sample was PBMCs from the stem cell graft donor, taken from the stem cell graft. These receptors were collected from a human donor who donated a stem cell graft to a child with acute myeloid leukemia.

This clonotype occurred many times. This chain connects TRBV24-1 to TRBJ2-1; D possibly corresponds to TRBD1 (5 bases). Germline CDR1 KGHDR, CDR2 SFDVKD. The CDR3 loop spans 12 amino acids. V was pared by 6 bases and J by 4 bases, with 6 bases between. The CDR3 sequence: CATSTGYNEQFF. The CDR3 nucleotides are TGTGCCACCAGTACAGGATACAATGAGCAGTTCTTC.

This clonotype was seen a handful of times. CDR3 residues: CATGQLTGELFF. The CDR3 DNA is TGTGCCACGGGACAGCTCACCGGGGAGCTGTTTTTT. The chain couples TRBV12-3 or TRBV12-4 to TRBJ2-2; 7 nucleotides agree with TRBD1. The CDR3 covers 12 residues. The V segment lost 10 bases and the J segment 4 bases; nucleotides outside the gene matches: 3.

The sample holds a few counts of this clonotype. The chain carries TRBV7-9 and TRBJ1-3; D is perhaps TRBD1 (5 bases). The CDR3 spans 13 residues. Deletions cut 6 bases from V and 1 base from J, with 7 bases between. Germline V gene data show CDR1 as SEHNR and CDR2 as FQNEAQ (reference sequence). The CDR3 coding sequence is TGTGCCAGCAGGCGGGGGTCTGGAAACACCATATATTTT. It translates to CASRRGSGNTIYF.

This chain uses TRBV10-3 with TRBJ2-5; the D is unclear. CDR3 size: 14 residues. Germline loops: CDR1 ENHRY, CDR2 SYGVKD. V was shortened by 0 bases and J by 2 bases, with 7 bases between the two germline ends. CDR3 sequence: CAISESFGQETQYF. CDR3 nucleotides: TGTGCCATCAGTGAGTCATTCGGGCAAGAGACCCAGTACTTC.

This clonotype was observed at least ten times. The chain links TRBV20-1 to TRBJ1-4; D possibly corresponds to TRBD1 (6 bases). Germline CDR1 reads DFQATT; CDR2 reads SNEGSKA (reference sequence). The V end was cut by 3 bases, the J end by 13 bases, with 18 bases between. The CDR3 extends over 13 amino acids. CDR3 protein: CSASRTDEGGLFF. CDR3 coding DNA: TGCAGTGCTAGCAGGACGGACGAAGGGGGACTGTTTTTT.